A selection of T cell receptor beta chains follows, all from one sample in a study of blood T cells in healthy people across ages. TCRdb re-analysed the 5' RACE reads in MiXCR, keeping a single row per CDR3 protein. This table has 450,000 to 700,000 distinct CDR3 sequences, 25% to 30% appearing once. What was sequenced was blood. These receptors originate from a woman between 65 and 79 years old in good health. Both conserved end residues are part of each CDR3. The D gene is left open where the match is weak. Clone size, where shown, is once, few, many, or a class for clones that have expanded.

cdr3_length: 12
clone_size: few
v_call: TRBV10-3
d_call: TRBD1
j_call: TRBJ1-2
cdr3_nt: TGTGCCACAACTCGGGACAGGGAGGGCTACACCTTC
cdr3_aa: CATTRDREGYTF

cdr3_length: 17
clone_size: -
v_call: TRBV12-3/TRBV12-4
d_call: TRBD2
j_call: TRBJ2-3
cdr3_nt: TGTGCCAGCAGTTTTGGGACTAGCGGAACTCACACGGATACGCAGTATTTT
cdr3_aa: CASSFGTSGTHTDTQYF

cdr3_length: 16
clone_size: -
v_call: TRBV5-1
d_call: TRBD1
j_call: TRBJ2-2
cdr3_nt: TGCGCCAGCAGCCTTGGACAGGGGGCGGCCACCGGGGAGCTGTTTTTT
cdr3_aa: CASSLGQGAATGELFF

cdr3_length: 15
clone_size: few
v_call: TRBV12-3/TRBV12-4
d_call: -
j_call: TRBJ1-2
cdr3_nt: TGTGCCAGCAGCCCAACCCCACAGGGTGGCTATGGCTACACCTTC
cdr3_aa: CASSPTPQGGYGYTF

cdr3_length: 15
clone_size: few
v_call: TRBV20-1
d_call: TRBD1
j_call: TRBJ1-4
cdr3_nt: TGCAGTGCTAGAGACCCTGGAGGGGGCAATGAAAAACTGTTTTTT
cdr3_aa: CSARDPGGGNEKLFF

cdr3_length: 16
clone_size: few
v_call: TRBV27
d_call: -
j_call: TRBJ1-2
cdr3_nt: TGTGCCAGCAGATTGATTGCCCTATCAGGGGAGGGTGGCTACACCTTC
cdr3_aa: CASRLIALSGEGGYTF

cdr3_length: 18
clone_size: few
v_call: TRBV4-3
d_call: -
j_call: TRBJ2-2
cdr3_nt: TGCGCCAGCAGCCAAGAGTCGTGGGACCGGAGAAACACCGGGGAGCTGTTTTTT
cdr3_aa: CASSQESWDRRNTGELFF

cdr3_length: 14
clone_size: many
v_call: TRBV6-4
d_call: -
j_call: TRBJ2-3
cdr3_nt: TGTGCCAGCAGCGCGGGACTTAGCACAGATACGCAGTATTTT
cdr3_aa: CASSAGLSTDTQYF

cdr3_length: 12
clone_size: many
v_call: TRBV30
d_call: -
j_call: TRBJ1-2
cdr3_nt: TGTGCCTGGAGTCGGTCCGGACTCGGCTACACCTTC
cdr3_aa: CAWSRSGLGYTF

cdr3_length: 14
clone_size: -
v_call: TRBV12-3/TRBV12-4
d_call: -
j_call: TRBJ1-2
cdr3_nt: TGTGCCAGCAGTCCCCGGCCTGAAACTAATGGCTACACCTTC
cdr3_aa: CASSPRPETNGYTF

cdr3_length: 15
clone_size: few
v_call: TRBV6-5
d_call: -
j_call: TRBJ1-4
cdr3_nt: TGTGCCAGCAGTTACTCAGGGTTAACTAATGAAAAACTGTTTTTT
cdr3_aa: CASSYSGLTNEKLFF

cdr3_length: 14
clone_size: -
v_call: TRBV29-1
d_call: -
j_call: TRBJ1-1
cdr3_nt: TGCAGCGTTGAGATGTGGGGGCAGGGTACTGAAGCTTTCTTT
cdr3_aa: CSVEMWGQGTEAFF

cdr3_length: 13
clone_size: few
v_call: TRBV19
d_call: -
j_call: TRBJ1-1
cdr3_nt: TGTGCCAGTAGAACCTCTAGTGGCACTGAAGCTTTCTTT
cdr3_aa: CASRTSSGTEAFF

cdr3_length: 15
clone_size: -
v_call: TRBV28
d_call: TRBD1
j_call: TRBJ2-1
cdr3_nt: TGTGCCAGCAGCCATCCAGGGGGACCCTACAATGAGCAGTTCTTC
cdr3_aa: CASSHPGGPYNEQFF

cdr3_length: 14
clone_size: -
v_call: TRBV5-1
d_call: -
j_call: TRBJ1-6
cdr3_nt: TGCGCCAGCAGCCCAGGGAGGGATAATTCACCCCTCCACTTT
cdr3_aa: CASSPGRDNSPLHF

cdr3_length: 14
clone_size: few
v_call: TRBV24-1
d_call: -
j_call: TRBJ2-1
cdr3_nt: TGTGCCACCAGGGGGGCCGGCTCCTACAATGAGCAGTTCTTC
cdr3_aa: CATRGAGSYNEQFF

cdr3_length: 16
clone_size: few
v_call: TRBV6-5
d_call: -
j_call: TRBJ1-4
cdr3_nt: TGTGCCAGCAGTTACTCACCACAGGGTACCAATGAAAAACTGTTTTTT
cdr3_aa: CASSYSPQGTNEKLFF

cdr3_length: 15
clone_size: few
v_call: TRBV7-2
d_call: TRBD2
j_call: TRBJ2-3
cdr3_nt: TGTGCCAGCAGTCCCGCGGGGGGGGACGGAGATACGCAGTATTTT
cdr3_aa: CASSPAGGDGDTQYF

cdr3_length: 12
clone_size: -
v_call: TRBV5-6
d_call: -
j_call: TRBJ2-5
cdr3_nt: TGTGCCAGCAGCACCTGGGGGGAGACCCAGTACTTC
cdr3_aa: CASSTWGETQYF

cdr3_length: 13
clone_size: many
v_call: TRBV5-1
d_call: -
j_call: TRBJ2-5
cdr3_nt: TGCGCCAGCGAGGCGGGCCCCAAAGAGACCCAGTACTTC
cdr3_aa: CASEAGPKETQYF

cdr3_length: 15
clone_size: few
v_call: TRBV5-1
d_call: TRBD1
j_call: TRBJ1-1
cdr3_nt: TGCGCCAGCAGCTCCTCGACAGGGGGGGGAACTGAAGCTTTCTTT
cdr3_aa: CASSSSTGGGTEAFF

cdr3_length: 15
clone_size: -
v_call: TRBV7-9
d_call: -
j_call: TRBJ2-5
cdr3_nt: TGTGCCAGCAGCTTATCGCGAGCGGGCCAAGAGACCCAGTACTTC
cdr3_aa: CASSLSRAGQETQYF

cdr3_length: 13
clone_size: few
v_call: TRBV20-1
d_call: -
j_call: TRBJ2-5
cdr3_nt: TGCAGTGCTACGCTCCAGGGGGGGGAGACCCAGTACTTC
cdr3_aa: CSATLQGGETQYF

cdr3_length: 16
clone_size: -
v_call: TRBV6-1
d_call: -
j_call: TRBJ2-7
cdr3_nt: TGTGCCAGCCCCGGCTGGGGGCGGGGAGGTTTGGAGGAGCAGTACTTC
cdr3_aa: CASPGWGRGGLEEQYF

cdr3_length: 15
clone_size: few
v_call: TRBV7-2
d_call: -
j_call: TRBJ1-2
cdr3_nt: TGTGCCAGCAGCCTTGAATCGGGTAGTAGGAGTGGCTACACCTTC
cdr3_aa: CASSLESGSRSGYTF

cdr3_length: 13
clone_size: -
v_call: TRBV20-1
d_call: -
j_call: TRBJ1-1
cdr3_nt: TGCAGTGCTAGAGATCCCAGGGCAGCGGGAGCTTTCTTT
cdr3_aa: CSARDPRAAGAFF

cdr3_length: 18
clone_size: few
v_call: TRBV14
d_call: TRBD1
j_call: TRBJ1-4
cdr3_nt: TGTGCCAGCAGCCAGGCGGGACAGAGGGGCACAACTAATGAAAAACTGTTTTTT
cdr3_aa: CASSQAGQRGTTNEKLFF

cdr3_length: 14
clone_size: few
v_call: TRBV29-1
d_call: -
j_call: TRBJ2-5
cdr3_nt: TGCAGCGTTGGAGAGGGTACGGGTGCTGGGCCCCAGTACTTC
cdr3_aa: CSVGEGTGAGPQYF

cdr3_length: 15
clone_size: -
v_call: TRBV7-2
d_call: -
j_call: TRBJ2-1
cdr3_nt: TGTGCCCGCAGACTAGTTTACAGCTCCTACAATGAGCAGTTCTTC
cdr3_aa: CARRLVYSSYNEQFF

cdr3_length: 14
clone_size: few
v_call: TRBV7-2
d_call: -
j_call: TRBJ1-4
cdr3_nt: TGTGCCAGCAGCTTAAATCGGGGGGAAGGAAAACTGTTTTTT
cdr3_aa: CASSLNRGEGKLFF

cdr3_length: 18
clone_size: many
v_call: TRBV27
d_call: -
j_call: TRBJ2-7
cdr3_nt: TGTGCCAGCAGTTTTCTCCATAGCGCCGCCCCTTTCTCCTACGAGCAGTACTTC
cdr3_aa: CASSFLHSAAPFSYEQYF

cdr3_length: 13
clone_size: -
v_call: TRBV7-2
d_call: -
j_call: TRBJ2-5
cdr3_nt: TGTGCCAGCAGCCTGGTGGGAATGGAGACCCAGTACTTC
cdr3_aa: CASSLVGMETQYF